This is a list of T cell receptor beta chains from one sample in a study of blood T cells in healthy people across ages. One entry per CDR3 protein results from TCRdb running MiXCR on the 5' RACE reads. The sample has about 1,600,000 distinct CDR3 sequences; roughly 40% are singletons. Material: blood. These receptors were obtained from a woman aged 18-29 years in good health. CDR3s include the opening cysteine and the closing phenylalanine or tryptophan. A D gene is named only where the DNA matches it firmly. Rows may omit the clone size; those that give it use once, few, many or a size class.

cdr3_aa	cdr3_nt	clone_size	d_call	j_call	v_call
CASSLVGGVIGSRTDTQYF	TGTGCCAGCAGCTTAGTCGGCGGGGTCATCGGTAGCCGCACAGATACGCAGTATTTT	few	-	TRBJ2-3	TRBV7-3
CASSSSGGAAYNEQYF	TGTGCCAGCAGCTCTAGCGGGGGGGCCGCCTACAATGAGCAGTACTTC	-	TRBD2	TRBJ2-7	TRBV4-2
CASSEYISGSRRTDTQYF	TGTGCCAGCAGTGAATATATTAGCGGGAGCAGACGAACAGATACGCAGTATTTT	few	TRBD2	TRBJ2-3	TRBV25-1
CASSQGQASGGPSYNEQYF	TGCGCCAGCAGCCAAGGGCAGGCTAGCGGGGGCCCGTCCTACAATGAGCAGTACTTC	few	TRBD2	TRBJ2-7	TRBV4-1
CASSSSRETQYF	TGTGCCAGCAGTTCCTCGAGGGAGACCCAGTACTTC	many	-	TRBJ2-5	TRBV12-3/TRBV12-4
CASRPTSGGFETQYF	TGCGCCAGCCGTCCCACTAGCGGGGGGTTTGAGACCCAGTACTTC	-	TRBD2	TRBJ2-5	TRBV5-1
CASSRGLAGEPYEQYF	TGTGCCAGCAGCCGGGGACTAGCGGGAGAGCCCTACGAGCAGTACTTC	few	TRBD2	TRBJ2-7	TRBV7-9
CSVSGIQETQYF	TGCAGCGTCTCCGGGATCCAAGAGACCCAGTACTTC	few	-	TRBJ2-5	TRBV29-1
CASSHLGGGPSDTQYF	TGCGCCAGCAGCCACCTGGGGGGAGGGCCGTCAGATACGCAGTATTTT	-	TRBD2	TRBJ2-3	TRBV4-1
CASSAGLSNQPQHF	TGTGCCAGCAGTGCAGGGTTGAGCAATCAGCCCCAGCATTTT	-	-	TRBJ1-5	TRBV6-5
CASTPSTFSYEQYF	TGTGCCAGCACCCCCTCCACCTTCTCCTACGAGCAGTACTTC	few	-	TRBJ2-7	TRBV12-3/TRBV12-4
CASSDPGQGKTEAFF	TGCGCCAGCAGTGACCCGGGACAGGGGAAGACTGAAGCTTTCTTT	few	TRBD1	TRBJ1-1	TRBV10-2
CSARLVGGLGKGTQYF	TGCAGTGCTAGACTGGTAGGCGGGCTCGGCAAAGGAACCCAGTACTTC	-	-	TRBJ2-5	TRBV20-1
CSVGADPYEQYF	TGCAGCGTTGGGGCGGACCCCTACGAGCAGTACTTC	-	-	TRBJ2-7	TRBV29-1
CAISGAQGNTEAFF	TGTGCCATCAGTGGAGCACAGGGGAACACTGAAGCTTTCTTT	-	-	TRBJ1-1	TRBV10-3
CASTVLAGAGDEQYF	TGTGCCAGCACCGTGCTAGCGGGAGCTGGCGATGAGCAGTACTTC	-	TRBD2	TRBJ2-7	TRBV27
CASSVDRGHGYTF	TGTGCCAGCAGCGTGGACAGGGGGCATGGTTACACCTTC	-	TRBD1	TRBJ1-2	TRBV9
CASSHVDSDPYEQYF	TGTGCCAGTAGTCATGTCGACAGTGATCCCTACGAGCAGTACTTC	-	-	TRBJ2-7	TRBV19
CSARAPGATNQPQHF	TGCAGTGCTAGGGCCCCTGGGGCGACCAATCAGCCCCAGCATTTT	-	-	TRBJ1-5	TRBV20-1
CASSLGGISYEQYF	TGTGCCAGCAGCTTGGGGGGCATCTCCTACGAGCAGTACTTC	many	-	TRBJ2-7	TRBV7-2
CASSQDRWSNYGYTF	TGCGCCAGCAGCCAAGATCGGTGGTCTAACTATGGCTACACCTTC	-	-	TRBJ1-2	TRBV4-3
CASRFRGSTEAFF	TGTGCCTCCCGGTTCAGGGGGAGCACTGAAGCTTTCTTT	-	TRBD1	TRBJ1-1	TRBV3-1
CASSYPHPTSDAYEQYF	TGTGCCAGCAGTTACCCACACCCGACTAGCGACGCCTACGAGCAGTACTTC	few	TRBD2	TRBJ2-7	TRBV6-5
CASSLGSGDYEQYF	TGCGCCAGCAGCTTGGGGTCAGGGGACTACGAGCAGTACTTC	few	-	TRBJ2-7	TRBV5-1
CASSLAALIQETQYF	TGTGCCAGCAGCTTAGCGGCGTTGATTCAAGAGACCCAGTACTTC	-	-	TRBJ2-5	TRBV7-9
CASSLRGAGLAKNIQYF	TGTGCCAGCAGTTTAAGGGGAGCGGGACTAGCCAAAAACATTCAGTACTTC	few	TRBD2	TRBJ2-4	TRBV28
CASSQEGTTPSETQYF	TGCGCCAGCAGCCAAGAAGGTACCACGCCATCCGAGACCCAGTACTTC	once	-	TRBJ2-5	TRBV4-1
CASSQSGGLLDEQFF	TGTGCCAGCAGCCAAAGCGGGGGGCTTTTGGATGAGCAGTTCTTC	-	TRBD2	TRBJ2-1	TRBV14
CASSRGQPMNTEAFF	TGTGCCAGCAGCCGGGGACAGCCAATGAACACTGAAGCTTTCTTT	few	TRBD1	TRBJ1-1	TRBV11-2
CTSTEPGRNYGYTF	TGCACCAGCACCGAACCGGGACGGAACTATGGCTACACCTTC	-	-	TRBJ1-2	TRBV4-1
CASSVVLAGSTDTQYF	TGTGCCAGCAGCGTAGTACTAGCGGGAAGCACAGATACGCAGTATTTT	few	TRBD2	TRBJ2-3	TRBV9
CASSLATRDEQYF	TGTGCCAGCAGCTTAGCGACTAGAGACGAGCAGTACTTC	-	-	TRBJ2-7	TRBV7-6
CSAKGGAVSTEAFF	TGCAGTGCTAAGGGGGGGGCGGTGAGCACTGAAGCTTTCTTT	-	-	TRBJ1-1	TRBV20-1
CASSSGFGQGGLNEQYF	TGCGCCAGCAGCTCGGGGTTCGGACAGGGGGGGCTCAATGAGCAGTACTTC	-	TRBD1	TRBJ2-7	TRBV5-1
CASSLKSGTPYEQYF	TGTGCCAGCAGCTTAAAATCGGGGACACCCTACGAGCAGTACTTC	-	-	TRBJ2-7	TRBV7-3
CASSESVLNTQYF	TGCGCCAGCAGTGAGTCGGTTCTTAATACGCAGTATTTT	few	-	TRBJ2-3	TRBV10-2
CASSRGRGEQFF	TGTGCCAGTAGTAGGGGCCGGGGTGAGCAGTTCTTC	once	-	TRBJ2-1	TRBV19